This TCR beta chain originates from a study of blood T cell repertoires in COVID-19. Overall study context: Collection of acute and convalescent COVID-19 samples took place in the United States, Italy and Spain. From T cells, B-cell-depleted T cells, or PBMCs came the material, which was cDNA or gDNA.

The protocol was immunoSEQ multiplex PCR, while the TCRdb copy is restricted to in-frame clones and leaves out a portion. Of roughly 60,000 clones in the sample, roughly 72% were seen once. Per germline, CDR1 SGHVS and CDR2 FQNEAQ. This CDR3 has 15 amino acids. V shed 5 bases and J 10 bases; nucleotides not matched to a gene: 7. Enrollment of patients from Seattle took place during active infection, with longitudinal follow-up. Material: peripheral blood. This clonotype was obtained from a woman in her 70s with COVID-19, enrolled during active disease. V and J are TRBV7-8 and TRBJ2-1; 14 bases agree with TRBD2. The CDR3 loop is CASSPPGLAGAEQFF. As DNA, the CDR3 is TGTGCCAGCAGCCCCCCGGGACTAGCGGGGGCCGAGCAGTTCTTC.